These 32 T cell receptor beta chains were all obtained from the same sample, sequenced in a study of T cell responses to AZD1222 COVID-19 vaccine. Clones were read by immunoSEQ multiplex PCR, and TCRdb kept only the in-frame ones, dropping some. The profile covers some 140,000 clones, with roughly nine tenths appearing a single time and about 20% taken by the ten largest. The source was peripheral blood, collected on day 0 of AZD1222 vaccination. These receptors were taken from an adult in good health.

V is TRBV28 and J is TRBJ2-5; the D gene is possibly TRBD1 (6 bases). Looked up from germline, CDR1 is MDHEN and CDR2 is SYDVKM. This CDR3 has 14 residues. V was shortened by 10 bases and J by 0 bases, with 15 bases between the two germline ends. This CDR3 is CATLTQGHQETQYF. The CDR3 DNA is TGTGCCACCCTCACACAGGGACACCAAGAGACCCAGTACTTC.

V is TRBV29-1 and J is TRBJ1-5; 9 bases fit TRBD1. The CDR3 covers 13 residues. Trimming removed 4 bases from V and 7 bases from J; junction bases left unmatched: 5. Germline V gene data show CDR1 as SQVTM and CDR2 as ANQGSEA. The CDR3, as DNA: TGCAGCGTTGTTTCGGACAGGGGACAGCCCCAGCATTTT. Protein product: CSVVSDRGQPQHF.

The genes are TRBV29-1 and TRBJ1-2; TRBD1 aligns across 8 bases. The CDR3 contains 13 residues. Losses at the gene ends were 6 bases for V and 8 bases for J; bases not matched to a gene: 11. The V gene's germline CDR1 is SQVTM and CDR2 ANQGSEA. The CDR3 loop is CSVDSGGAQGYTF. The CDR3 DNA follows: TGCAGCGTAGACTCAGGGGGCGCGCAGGGCTACACCTTC.

The V and J genes are TRBV5-1 and TRBJ2-7; 13 bases map to TRBD2. With V trimmed by 1 base and J by 4 bases, 8 bases remained unmatched. There are 17 residues in the CDR3. The germline gives CDR1 SGHRS, CDR2 YFSETQ. CDR3 sequence (DNA): TGCGCCAGCAGCTTGTCACCACTAGCGGGAGGGACGTACGAGCAGTACTTC. Its protein is CASSLSPLAGGTYEQYF.

The chain couples TRBV3-1 (or the pseudogene TRBV3-2) to TRBJ1-4; D call uncertain. CDR3 length: 12 residues. The ends were cut back, 4 bases at V and 7 bases at J, with 7 bases in the middle. Germline CDR1 reads LGHDT; CDR2 reads YNNKEL (reference sequence). This CDR3 reads CASSPSGEKLFF. As DNA, the CDR3 is TGTGCCAGCAGCCCCTCGGGTGAAAAACTGTTTTTT.

J is TRBJ1-1 and V is TRBV6-5; weak D call: TRBD1 (5 bases). Deletions cut 5 bases from V and 6 bases from J, with 19 bases between. Germline-derived CDR1 and CDR2 are MNHEY and SVGAGI. The CDR3 extends over 15 amino acids. DNA of the CDR3: TGTGCCAGCAGTCATTCTCGGGGCCTGGGGGCTGAAGCTTTCTTT. This codes for CASSHSRGLGAEAFF.

The chain employs TRBV6-5 and TRBJ2-3; TRBD2 agrees at 14 bases. Trimming removed 2 bases from V and 5 bases from J; junction bases left unmatched: 0. This CDR3 is built from 15 residues. Germline assignment: CDR1 MNHEY and CDR2 SVGAGI. The chain's CDR3 is CASSYGTSGGDTQYF. CDR3 DNA sequence: TGTGCCAGCAGTTACGGGACTAGCGGGGGAGATACGCAGTATTTT.

This chain uses TRBV7-8 with TRBJ2-1, with no clear D. The CDR3 has 12 amino acids. Germline loops: CDR1 SGHVS, CDR2 FQNEAQ. The V end was cut by 5 bases, the J end by 12 bases, with 14 bases between. Here the CDR3 reads CASSPPFDVQFF. The CDR3 coding sequence is TGTGCCAGCAGCCCCCCTTTCGACGTGCAGTTCTTC.

The chain employs TRBV18 and TRBJ1-3; D is ambiguous. CDR1 is KGHSH, CDR2 LQKENI, per germline. The CDR3 totals 14 residues. Trimming pared 1 base from V and 8 bases from J, leaving 12 bases between. DNA of the CDR3: TGTGCCAGCTCACCACTGACTGGGGTGGACACCATATATTTT. It specifies CASSPLTGVDTIYF. Full variable domain (rest looked up from reference TRBV18 and TRBJ1-3): NAGVMQNPRHLVRRRGQEARLRCSPMKGHSHVYWYRQLPEEGLKFMVYLQKENIIDESGMPKERFSAEFPKEGPSILRIQQVVRGDSAAYFCASSPLTGVDTIYFGEGSWLTVV.

This clone appeared once. The chain couples TRBV14 to TRBJ2-1, with 7 bases identical to TRBD2. CDR3 length: 16 amino acids. The junction had 11 bases not matched to a gene; V was cut back by 1 base and J by 8 bases. The germline CDR1 and CDR2 sequences are SGHDN and FVKESK. CDR3 residues: CASSQGLGSGLHEQFF. Written as DNA, the CDR3 is TGTGCCAGCAGCCAAGGGTTGGGTAGCGGGCTTCATGAGCAGTTCTTC.

The CDR3 coding sequence is TGTGCCAGCAGTGGAGAAGCCGCGATGAACACTGAAGCTTTCTTT. Its protein is CASSGEAAMNTEAFF. This chain connects TRBV2 to TRBJ1-1; D not resolved. CDR3 length equals 15 residues. The germline V gene has CDR1 SNHLY and CDR2 FYNNEI. Trimming removed 4 bases at V and 0 bases at J, with 12 bases between.

The V and J genes are TRBV10-1 and TRBJ1-2; D is uncertain. The germline gives CDR1 WNHNN, CDR2 SYGVQD (reference sequence). Trimming removed 5 bases at V and 8 bases at J, with 6 bases between. CDR3 size: 10 residues. CDR3 DNA: TGCGCCAGCAGTAGGTCGGGCTACACCTTC. Amino acids: CASSRSGYTF.

This clone is a singleton in its sample. The chain uses TRBV4-3 and TRBJ1-1; unclear D gene. Germline-derived CDR1 and CDR2 are LGHNA and YSLEER. The CDR3 runs to 12 residues. Trimming took 0 bases from V and 11 from J, leaving 10 bases between them. The DNA for the CDR3 is TGCGCCAGCAGCCAAGATCGGTCCGTGGCTTTCTTT. Amino acids: CASSQDRSVAFF.

The DNA of the CDR3 is TGTGCCAGCAGCCGGAATGAGGAGCAGTACTTC. Translation: CASSRNEEQYF. This chain uses TRBV3-1 (or the pseudogene TRBV3-2) with TRBJ2-7, with D unresolved. Germline CDR1 and CDR2: LGHDT and YNNKEL (reference sequence). This CDR3 contains 11 residues. V was trimmed by 4 bases and J by 7 bases, leaving 8 bases between them.

The chain is built from TRBV5-1 and TRBJ1-2; TRBD1 aligns across 10 bases. The germline V gene encodes CDR1 SGHRS and CDR2 YFSETQ. CDR3 length equals 16 residues. The V and J ends lost 0 bases and 4 bases, in that order; junction bases with no gene match: 6. The CDR3 protein is CASSLAPDRGVYGYTF. CDR3 bases: TGCGCCAGCAGCTTGGCCCCGGACAGGGGGGTCTATGGCTACACCTTC.

The rearrangement links TRBV7-2 to TRBJ1-5, with D uncertain. V was cut by 4 bases and J by 6 bases, with 19 bases left in between. Germline assignment: CDR1 SGHTA and CDR2 FQGNSA. The CDR3 consists of 16 residues. The CDR3 DNA reads as TGTGCCAGCAGCTCCCGGTCGGGAGGGTCAGGTCAGCCCCAGCATTTT. It codes for CASSSRSGGSGQPQHF. Full variable domain (remainder filled in from reference TRBV7-2 and TRBJ1-5): GAGVSQSPSNKVTEKGKDVELRCDPISGHTALYWYRQSLGQGLEFLIYFQGNSAPDKSGLPSDRFSAERTGGSVSTLTIQRTQQEDSAVYLCASSSRSGGSGQPQHFGDGTRLSIL.

This clone appeared a single time. The V gene is TRBV13, the J gene TRBJ2-7; 8 bases fit TRBD1. The CDR3 contains 15 residues. The J segment lost 2 bases and the V segment lost 4 bases, leaving 7 bases of the junction unmatched. CDR1 and CDR2 (germline): PRHDT, FYEKMQ (reference sequence). The CDR3 loop reads CASSWGTGQTYEQYF. The CDR3 nucleotides read TGTGCCAGCAGCTGGGGGACAGGACAGACCTACGAGCAGTACTTC.

This sequence joins TRBV7-2 and TRBJ2-1, with TRBD2 matching 10 bases. The CDR3 has 15 residues. The germline CDR1 and CDR2 sequences are SGHTA and FQGNSA. V was clipped by 5 bases and J by 4 bases; unmatched bases: 5. CDR3 in DNA: TGTGCCAGCAGCCCCAGACTAGCGGGTTACAATGAGCAGTTCTTC. This codes for CASSPRLAGYNEQFF.

For the CDR3, the DNA is TGCGCCAGCAGTGAGCCTACGCTATCCAGCTCCTATAATTCACCCCTCCACTTT. Translated, it gives CASSEPTLSSSYNSPLHF. The rearrangement links TRBV10-2 to TRBJ1-6; D remains ambiguous. The V gene's germline CDR1 is WSHSY and CDR2 SAAADI. The CDR3 contains 18 residues. V dropped 2 bases and J dropped 0 bases, with 14 bases sitting between them.

This chain links TRBV5-6 with TRBJ1-4, with no clear D. This CDR3 is 12 amino acids long. V shed 6 bases and J shed 4 bases, with 7 bases lying between them. Looked up from germline, CDR1 is SGHDT and CDR2 is YYEEEE. This CDR3 reads CASKFHNEKLFF. The CDR3 DNA reads as TGTGCCAGCAAATTTCATAATGAAAAACTGTTTTTT.

V gene TRBV24-1 combines with J gene TRBJ2-3, with 8 bases matching TRBD1. The CDR3 consists of 16 residues. Germline V gene sequence: CDR1 KGHDR, CDR2 SFDVKD. With 1 base clipped from V and 3 bases from J, the junction kept 5 bases outside the gene matches. In nucleotides, the CDR3 is TGTGCCACCAGTGATTTACAGGGGGGTTCGACAGATACGCAGTATTTT. It encodes CATSDLQGGSTDTQYF.

The chain employs TRBV5-4 and TRBJ1-1; D unresolved. The germline CDR1 and CDR2 sequences are SGHNT and YYREEE (reference sequence). The CDR3 covers 14 residues. V lost 2 bases to trimming and J lost 0 bases, with 8 bases between them. In nucleotides, the CDR3 is TGTGCCAGCAGCTTCCGGGAGGTGAACACTGAAGCTTTCTTT. Its protein is CASSFREVNTEAFF.

This clone occurred a few times. The V call is TRBV19, the J call TRBJ1-2; 9 bases map to TRBD1. CDR1 and CDR2 from the germline V gene are LNHDA and SQIVND (reference sequence). This CDR3 region has 15 residues. J lost 8 bases, V lost 5 bases, and 12 bases had no gene match. The CDR3 DNA reads TGTGCCAGTAGTTTTCGGACAGGGGCGCCTAACGGCTACACCTTC. Protein: CASSFRTGAPNGYTF.

V is TRBV6-5 and J is TRBJ2-2; 8 bases align to TRBD1. The V gene end was trimmed by 10 bases and the J gene end by 5 bases; junction bases not matched to a gene: 9. The CDR3 sequence is 14 residues long. The germline V gene encodes CDR1 MNHEY and CDR2 SVGAGI. The CDR3 bases are TGTGCCACCGAGAGGGACAGGAGGACCGGGGAGCTGTTTTTT. The encoded protein is CATERDRRTGELFF.

V gene TRBV3-1 (or the pseudogene TRBV3-2) combines with J gene TRBJ1-2, with D unclear. CDR1 and CDR2 from the germline V gene are LGHDT and YNNKEL (reference sequence). Trimming stripped 3 bases from V and 8 bases from J, with 13 bases between. CDR3 length equals 13 residues. CDR3 nucleotide sequence: TGTGCCAGCAGCCAGGAGCCCCAGGACGGCTACACCTTC. This translates into CASSQEPQDGYTF.

This chain uses TRBV11-3 with TRBJ1-4; possible D gene TRBD1, 6 bases. Germline lookup yields CDR1 SGHNT and CDR2 YENEEA. The CDR3 loop spans 16 amino acids. Trimming removed 2 bases at V and 5 bases at J, with 15 bases between. CDR3 region: CASSLTTGSMNEKLFF. CDR3 sequence (DNA): TGTGCCAGCAGCTTAACTACAGGGTCGATGAATGAAAAACTGTTTTTT.

V and J are TRBV30 and TRBJ1-3, with D possibly being TRBD1 (5 bases). Germline lookup yields CDR1 GTSNPN and CDR2 SVGIG (reference sequence). The CDR3 has 17 amino acids. Trimming shortened V by 2 bases and J by 0 bases, and 17 bases separated the two germline ends. CDR3 bases: TGTGCCTGGAGTACGCCCCGGGACCTTCTCTCTGGAAACACCATATATTTT. Translating it yields CAWSTPRDLLSGNTIYF.

V is TRBV9 and J is TRBJ1-1, with 8 positions matching TRBD1. Germline trimming cut 6 bases from V and 2 bases from J; bases unmatched to any gene: 6. CDR3 length: 14 amino acids. Germline assignment: CDR1 SGDLS and CDR2 YYNGEE. CDR3 DNA sequence: TGTGCCAGCACCCCCGGGACAGGAAACACTGAAGCTTTCTTT. Its translation: CASTPGTGNTEAFF.

V usage is TRBV18 and J usage is TRBJ1-6; TRBD1 is a possible D gene (6 bases). The germline gives CDR1 KGHSH, CDR2 LQKENI. This CDR3 comprises 17 residues. Trimming shortened V by 3 bases and J by 5 bases, and 17 bases separated the two germline ends. CDR3: CASSPPNRAGDNSPLHF. In DNA form, the CDR3 reads TGTGCCAGCTCACCGCCTAATCGAGCAGGGGATAATTCACCCCTCCACTTT.

V gene TRBV19 combines with J gene TRBJ2-7; 10 bases align to TRBD2. The length of the CDR3 is 16 residues. The germline gives CDR1 LNHDA, CDR2 SQIVND (reference sequence). The ends lost 6 bases at V and 5 bases at J; junction bases unmatched: 13. The CDR3 sequence: CASSTFPGLAYHEQYF. DNA for the CDR3: TGTGCCAGTAGCACTTTCCCGGGACTAGCGTACCACGAGCAGTACTTC.

J is TRBJ2-2 and V is TRBV13; D is perhaps TRBD1 (6 bases). Trimming took 2 bases from V and 1 from J, leaving 11 bases between them. This CDR3 comprises 16 residues. Germline values: CDR1 PRHDT, CDR2 FYEKMQ (reference sequence). CDR3 nucleotide sequence: TGTGCCAGCAGCTTAATAGGACAGAGGAACACCGGGGAGCTGTTTTTT. Protein product: CASSLIGQRNTGELFF.

The V gene is TRBV7-3, the J gene TRBJ2-5; the D is unclear. The length of the CDR3 is 15 residues. The germline CDR1 and CDR2 sequences are SGHTA and FQGTGA. Trimming took 2 bases from V and 4 from J, leaving 14 bases between them. The CDR3 DNA reads as TGTGCCAGCAGCTTAGGCCCTTCACCAGCAGAGACCCAGTACTTC. This gives the protein CASSLGPSPAETQYF. The full variable domain, its missing parts supplied by reference TRBV7-3 and TRBJ2-5, is GAGVSQTPSNKVTEKGKYVELRCDPISGHTALYWYRQSLGQGPEFLIYFQGTGAADDSGLPNDRFFAVRPEGSVSTLKIQRTERGDSAVYLCASSLGPSPAETQYFGPGTRLLVL.